The clone carrying this TCR beta chain showed up just a few times. In germline, CDR1 is LGHDT, CDR2 YNNKEL (reference sequence). V was pared by 4 bases and J by 6 bases, with 12 bases of the junction left unmatched. The CDR3 length is 16 residues. TCRdb ran MiXCR on the RT-PCR reads and lists one entry per CDR3 protein. The sample yields more than 550,000 distinct CDR3 sequences, 12% to 15% seen once. V is TRBV3-1 and J is TRBJ1-2; 9 bases match TRBD1. This receptor was taken from a female donor in good health, serving as a healthy control. What was sequenced was memory CD4+ T cells from blood. The CDR3 DNA follows: TGTGCCAGCAGCCTACGGCGGGACAGGGCACGGGATGGCTACACCTTC. Translation: CASSLRRDRARDGYTF. Together with reference TRBV3-1 and TRBJ1-2, the CDR3 gives the full variable domain: DTAVSQTPKYLVTQMGNDKSIKCEQNLGHDTMYWYKQDSKKFLKIMFSYNNKELIINETVPNRFSPKSPDKAHLNLHINSLELGDSAVYFCASSLRRDRARDGYTFGSGTRLTVV.